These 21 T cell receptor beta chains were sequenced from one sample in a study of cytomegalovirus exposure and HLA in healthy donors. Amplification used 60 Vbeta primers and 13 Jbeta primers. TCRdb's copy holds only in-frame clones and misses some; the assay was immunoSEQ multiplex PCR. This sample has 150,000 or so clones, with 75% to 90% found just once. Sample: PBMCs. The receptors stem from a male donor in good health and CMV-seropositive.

The CDR3 reads CASSPAGGPPNEQFF. The CDR3 nucleotides read TGTGCCAGTTCACCGGCGGGAGGGCCTCCCAATGAGCAGTTCTTC. This chain links TRBV19 with TRBJ2-1; 9 bases fit TRBD2. Germline-derived CDR1 and CDR2 are LNHDA and SQIVND (reference sequence). Trimming removed 8 bases from V and 6 bases from J; junction bases left unmatched: 11. The CDR3 totals 15 residues.

CDR3 amino acids: CASRLTGTGLYEQYF. CDR3 in DNA: TGTGCCAGCAGGCTTACCGGGACAGGGTTGTACGAGCAGTACTTC. V gene TRBV6-6 combines with J gene TRBJ2-7; 9 nucleotides line up with TRBD1. Germline values: CDR1 MNHNY, CDR2 SVGAGI (reference sequence). Trimming removed 6 bases from V and 4 bases from J; junction bases left unmatched: 10. This CDR3 spans 15 amino acids.

The CDR3 nucleotides are TGTGCCAGCAGTTTGTATAGCAATCAGCCCCAGCATTTT. Translated: CASSLYSNQPQHF. V and J are TRBV28 and TRBJ1-5; D not resolved. Between the trimmed V and J ends, which lost 3 bases and 0 bases, there was a span of 3 bases. In germline, CDR1 is MDHEN, CDR2 SYDVKM. This CDR3 region has 13 residues.

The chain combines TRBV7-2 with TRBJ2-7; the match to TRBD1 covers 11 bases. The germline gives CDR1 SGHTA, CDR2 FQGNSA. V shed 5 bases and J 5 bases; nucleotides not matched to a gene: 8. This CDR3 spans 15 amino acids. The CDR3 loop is CASSRRTGGRDEQYF. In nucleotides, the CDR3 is TGTGCCAGCAGCCGACGGACAGGGGGCAGGGACGAGCAGTACTTC.

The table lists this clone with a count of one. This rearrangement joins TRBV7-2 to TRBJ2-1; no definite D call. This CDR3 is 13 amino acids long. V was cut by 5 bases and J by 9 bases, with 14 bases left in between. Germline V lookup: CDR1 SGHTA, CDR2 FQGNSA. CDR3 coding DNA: TGTGCCAGCAGCCTACCCCACCTCCCTGAGCAGTTCTTC. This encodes CASSLPHLPEQFF. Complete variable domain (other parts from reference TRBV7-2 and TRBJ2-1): GAGVSQSPSNKVTEKGKDVELRCDPISGHTALYWYRQSLGQGLEFLIYFQGNSAPDKSGLPSDRFSAERTGGSVSTLTIQRTQQEDSAVYLCASSLPHLPEQFFGPGTRLTVL.

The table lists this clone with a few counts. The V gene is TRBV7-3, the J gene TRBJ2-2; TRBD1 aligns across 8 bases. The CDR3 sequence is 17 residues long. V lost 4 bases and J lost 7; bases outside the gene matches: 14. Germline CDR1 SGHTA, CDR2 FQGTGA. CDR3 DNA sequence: TGTGCCAGCAGCTCTACGGGCGACAGGGGCAGGGACGGGGAGCTGTTTTTT. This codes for CASSSTGDRGRDGELFF.

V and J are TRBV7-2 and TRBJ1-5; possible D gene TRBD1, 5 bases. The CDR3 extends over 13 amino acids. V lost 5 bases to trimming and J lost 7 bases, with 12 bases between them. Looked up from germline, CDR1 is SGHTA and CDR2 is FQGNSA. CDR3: CASSTDWGQPQHF. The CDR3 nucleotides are TGTGCCAGCAGCACGGATTGGGGCCAGCCCCAGCATTTT.

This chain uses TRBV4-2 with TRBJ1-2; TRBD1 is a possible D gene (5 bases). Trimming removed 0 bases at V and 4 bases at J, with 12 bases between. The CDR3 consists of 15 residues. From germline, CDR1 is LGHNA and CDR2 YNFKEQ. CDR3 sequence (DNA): TGTGCCAGCAGCCAAGATCGGACACCGATCTATGGCTACACCTTC. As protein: CASSQDRTPIYGYTF.

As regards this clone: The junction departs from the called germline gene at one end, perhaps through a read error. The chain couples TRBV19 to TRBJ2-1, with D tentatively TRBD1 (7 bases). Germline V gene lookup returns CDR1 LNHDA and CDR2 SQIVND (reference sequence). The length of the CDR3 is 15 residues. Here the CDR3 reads CSSSIRALRGDEQFF. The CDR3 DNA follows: TGTTCCAGTAGTATTAGGGCCCTCAGGGGGGATGAGCAGTTCTTC.

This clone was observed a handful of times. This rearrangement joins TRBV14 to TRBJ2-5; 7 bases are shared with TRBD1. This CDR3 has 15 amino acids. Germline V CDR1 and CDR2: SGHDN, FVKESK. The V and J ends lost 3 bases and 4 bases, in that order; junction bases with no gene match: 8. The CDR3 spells CASSHVNNRGETQYF. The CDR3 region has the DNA TGTGCCAGCAGCCATGTAAATAACAGGGGAGAGACCCAGTACTTC.

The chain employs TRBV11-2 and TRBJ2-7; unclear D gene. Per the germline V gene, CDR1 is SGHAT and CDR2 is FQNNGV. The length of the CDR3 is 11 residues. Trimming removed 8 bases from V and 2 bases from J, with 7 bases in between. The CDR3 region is CASRRAYEQYF. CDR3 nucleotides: TGTGCCAGCCGAAGAGCCTACGAGCAGTACTTC. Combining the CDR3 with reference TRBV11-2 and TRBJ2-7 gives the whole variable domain EAGVAQSPRYKIIEKRQSVAFWCNPISGHATLYWYQQILGQGPKLLIQFQNNGVVDDSQLPKDRFSAERLKGVDSTLKIQPAKLEDSAVYLCASRRAYEQYFGPGTRLTVT.

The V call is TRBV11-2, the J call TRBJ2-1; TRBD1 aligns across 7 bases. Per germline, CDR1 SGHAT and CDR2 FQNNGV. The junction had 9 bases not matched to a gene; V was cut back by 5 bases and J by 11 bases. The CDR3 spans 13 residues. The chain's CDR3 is CASSRTEGAQQFF. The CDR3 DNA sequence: TGTGCCAGCAGCCGTACCGAGGGGGCGCAGCAGTTCTTC.

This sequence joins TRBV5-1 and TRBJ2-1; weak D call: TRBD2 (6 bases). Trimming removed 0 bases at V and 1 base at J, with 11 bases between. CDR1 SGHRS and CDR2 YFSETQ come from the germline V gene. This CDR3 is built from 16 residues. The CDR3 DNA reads TGCGCCAGCAGCTTGGACGGGAGCCAATCCTACAATGAGCAGTTCTTC. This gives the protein CASSLDGSQSYNEQFF.

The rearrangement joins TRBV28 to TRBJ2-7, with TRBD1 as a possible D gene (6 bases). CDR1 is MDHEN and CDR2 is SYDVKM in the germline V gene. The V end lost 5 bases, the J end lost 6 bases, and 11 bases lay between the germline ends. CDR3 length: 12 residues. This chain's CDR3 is CASSLQGTEQYF. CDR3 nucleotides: TGTGCCAGCAGTCTACAGGGAACCGAGCAGTACTTC. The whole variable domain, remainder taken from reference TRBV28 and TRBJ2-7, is DVKVTQSSRYLVKRTGEKVFLECVQDMDHENMFWYRQDPGLGLRLIYFSYDVKMKEKGDIPEGYSVSREKKERFSLILESASTNQTSMYLCASSLQGTEQYFGPGTRLTVT.

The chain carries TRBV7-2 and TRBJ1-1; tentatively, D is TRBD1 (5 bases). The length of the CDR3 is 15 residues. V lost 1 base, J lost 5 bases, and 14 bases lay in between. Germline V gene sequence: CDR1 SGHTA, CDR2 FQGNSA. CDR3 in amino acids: CASSLGGASRTEAFF. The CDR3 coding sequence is TGTGCCAGCAGCTTAGGGGGCGCATCAAGAACTGAAGCTTTCTTT.

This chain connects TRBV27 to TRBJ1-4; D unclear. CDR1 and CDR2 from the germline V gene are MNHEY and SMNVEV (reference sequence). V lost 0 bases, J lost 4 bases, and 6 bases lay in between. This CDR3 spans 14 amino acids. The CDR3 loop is CASSLSTVNEKLFF. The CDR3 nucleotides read TGTGCCAGCAGTTTATCCACGGTTAATGAAAAACTGTTTTTT.

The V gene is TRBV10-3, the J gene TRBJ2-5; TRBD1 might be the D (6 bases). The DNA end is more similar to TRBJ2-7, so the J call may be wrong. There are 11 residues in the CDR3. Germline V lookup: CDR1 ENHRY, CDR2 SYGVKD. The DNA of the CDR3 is TGTGCCATCAGACAGGGCGACGAGCAGTACTTC. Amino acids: CAIRQGDEQYF.

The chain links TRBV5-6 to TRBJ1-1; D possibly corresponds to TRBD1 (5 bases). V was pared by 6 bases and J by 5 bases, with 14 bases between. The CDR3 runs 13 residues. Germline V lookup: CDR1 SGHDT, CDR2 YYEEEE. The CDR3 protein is CASTVGGYTEAFF. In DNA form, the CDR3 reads TGTGCCAGCACCGTCGGGGGATATACTGAAGCTTTCTTT.

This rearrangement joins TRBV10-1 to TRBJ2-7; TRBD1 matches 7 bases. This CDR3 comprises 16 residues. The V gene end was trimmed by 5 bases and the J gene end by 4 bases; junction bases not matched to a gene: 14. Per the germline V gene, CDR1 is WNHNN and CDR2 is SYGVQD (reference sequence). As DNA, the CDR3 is TGCGCCAGCAGTCCAAATGACAGGGAACCCCCTTACGAGCAGTACTTC. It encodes CASSPNDREPPYEQYF.

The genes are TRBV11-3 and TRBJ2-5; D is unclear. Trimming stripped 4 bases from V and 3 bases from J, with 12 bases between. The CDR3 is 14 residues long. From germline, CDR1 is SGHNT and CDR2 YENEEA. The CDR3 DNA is TGTGCCAGCAGCTCCCATTACCCGGAAGAGACCCAGTACTTC. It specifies CASSSHYPEETQYF.

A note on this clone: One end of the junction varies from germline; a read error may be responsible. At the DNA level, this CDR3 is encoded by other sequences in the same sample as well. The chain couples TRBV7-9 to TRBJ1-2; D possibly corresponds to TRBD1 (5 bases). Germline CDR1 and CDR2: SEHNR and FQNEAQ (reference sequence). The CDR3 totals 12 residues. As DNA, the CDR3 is TGTGCTAGCAGCATAGACAGCTATGGCTACACCTTC. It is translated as CASSIDSYGYTF.